The 31 T cell receptor beta chains listed next were all sequenced from one sample in a study of Graves' ophthalmopathy and Graves' hyperthyroidism. Amplification from RNA transcripts yielded the TCR beta CDR3 regions. The library came from an HTBI-primed first-round RT-PCR and a second-round multiplex PCR. One entry per CDR3 protein, called by TCRdb with MiXCR from the multiplex PCR reads. In the table there are about 400,000 distinct CDR3 sequences, about 16% of which are singletons. Sequences were obtained from peripheral blood. These receptors were collected from a woman aged 18 to 35 with Graves' ophthalmopathy.

Many counts were recorded for this clonotype. This chain links TRBV4-1 with TRBJ2-6, with D unclear. Deletions cut 4 bases from V and 4 bases from J, with 5 bases between. The CDR3 is made up of 13 amino acids. CDR1 MGHRA and CDR2 YSYEKL come from the germline V gene. The CDR3 protein is CASSLQGANVLTF. The CDR3, as DNA: TGCGCCAGCAGCCTGCAAGGGGCCAACGTCCTGACTTTC.

This chain connects TRBV30 to TRBJ2-5, with D hard to call. Germline CDR1 and CDR2: GTSNPN and SVGIG (reference sequence). The CDR3 sequence is 14 residues long. Trimming stripped 2 bases from V and 2 bases from J, with 12 bases between. CDR3 amino acids: CAWSIGSTQETQYF. The CDR3 nucleotides read TGTGCCTGGAGTATCGGCAGCACGCAAGAGACCCAGTACTTC.

This clonotype was seen many times. V usage is TRBV2 and J usage is TRBJ2-2, with TRBD2 identical over 10 bases. The V gene end was trimmed by 5 bases and the J gene end by 1 base; junction bases not matched to a gene: 4. The CDR3 covers 16 residues. The germline V gene encodes CDR1 SNHLY and CDR2 FYNNEI. The CDR3 sequence: CASSTPSGGNTGELFF. CDR3 nucleotides: TGTGCCAGCAGTACCCCTAGCGGGGGGAACACCGGGGAGCTGTTTTTT.

This clonotype occurred many times. The V gene is TRBV20-1, the J gene TRBJ1-5, with 8 bases matching TRBD1. After removal of 1 base from V and 3 bases from J, the junction contained 5 bases not matched to a gene. This CDR3 is built from 15 residues. Germline CDR1 is DFQATT and CDR2 is SNEGSKA (reference sequence). The CDR3 loop is CSARGGTGNNQPQHF. The CDR3 DNA is TGCAGTGCTAGAGGAGGGACAGGTAACAATCAGCCCCAGCATTTT.

In its sample, this clonotype was seen many times. This chain connects TRBV6-1 to TRBJ1-1; no clear D gene. Trimming left V 0 bases short and J 4 bases short, with 12 bases between. The length of the CDR3 is 15 residues. CDR1 MNHNS and CDR2 SASEGT come from the germline V gene. The CDR3 region is CASSEALGNPTEAFF. In DNA, the CDR3 is TGTGCCAGCAGTGAAGCGCTCGGCAACCCCACTGAAGCTTTCTTT.

This clonotype was observed at least ten times. An end of the junction does not agree with germline; a read error may underlie this. CDR3 bases: TGTGCCAGCACTTACCGTCGAGGAGGGACCCTCTATGGCTACACCTTC. It specifies CASTYRRGGTLYGYTF. The genes are TRBV6-2 or TRBV6-3 and TRBJ1-2, with D maybe TRBD1 (5 bases). Germline CDR1 is MNHEY and CDR2 is SVGEGT. This CDR3 is 16 amino acids long.

This clonotype was counted many times. The chain carries TRBV6-2 or TRBV6-3 and TRBJ2-7, with a tentative D call TRBD1 (7 bases). The V end lost 2 bases, the J end lost 3 bases, and 11 bases lay between the germline ends. The length of the CDR3 is 14 residues. The germline CDR1 and CDR2 sequences are MNHEY and SVGEGT. As DNA, the CDR3 is TGTGCCAGCAGTTACGCCAGGGGGGACTACGAGCAGTACTTC. Translating it yields CASSYARGDYEQYF.

This clonotype was recorded many times. This sequence joins TRBV29-1 and TRBJ1-1, with D unresolved. CDR1 and CDR2 (germline): SQVTM, ANQGSEA. Trimming removed 7 bases at V and 1 base at J, with 4 bases between. CDR3 length: 10 residues. The CDR3 bases are TGCAGCGGAAGGAACACTGAAGCTTTCTTT. It encodes CSGRNTEAFF.

This clonotype occurred many times. This CDR3 is CASSLQGSPNQPQHF. In nucleotides, the CDR3 is TGTGCCAGCAGCCTACAGGGGAGTCCCAATCAGCCCCAGCATTTT. The J gene is TRBJ1-5, the V gene TRBV7-2, with 7 nucleotides matching TRBD1. This CDR3 spans 15 amino acids. The V and J ends lost 5 bases and 3 bases, in that order; junction bases with no gene match: 7. Germline CDR1 is SGHTA and CDR2 is FQGNSA. Full variable domain (remainder filled in from reference TRBV7-2 and TRBJ1-5): GAGVSQSPSNKVTEKGKDVELRCDPISGHTALYWYRQSLGQGLEFLIYFQGNSAPDKSGLPSDRFSAERTGGSVSTLTIQRTQQEDSAVYLCASSLQGSPNQPQHFGDGTRLSIL.

In this sample, this clonotype turned up many times. The J gene is TRBJ2-6, the V gene TRBV4-3, with 7 bases matching TRBD1. Germline V gene lookup returns CDR1 LGHNA and CDR2 YSLEER. Trimming at V came to 3 bases and at J to 0 bases, leaving 5 bases not matched to a gene. The CDR3 is made up of 17 amino acids. CDR3 DNA: TGCGCCAGCAGCCAGGGGGACAGCTCCTCTGGGGCCAACGTCCTGACTTTC. Translated, it gives CASSQGDSSSGANVLTF.

This chain joins TRBV30 and TRBJ1-5; the match to TRBD1 covers 10 bases. Germline V gives CDR1 GTSNPN, CDR2 SVGIG (reference sequence). V trimming: 2 bases; J trimming: 7 bases; junction bases outside the gene matches: 5. This CDR3 region has 14 residues. Here the CDR3 DNA reads TGTGCCTGGAGTCGGGACAGGGGTGTACAGCCCCAGCATTTT. Its protein is CAWSRDRGVQPQHF.

This clonotype was detected ten times or more. The genes are TRBV6-6 and TRBJ2-5; TRBD2 agrees at 7 bases. Germline values: CDR1 MNHNY, CDR2 SVGAGI (reference sequence). V was pared by 5 bases and J by 7 bases, with 10 bases of the junction left unmatched. This CDR3 is 14 amino acids long. CDR3 DNA: TGTGCCAGCAGTCGCCCCAGCGGGGCCGGGACCCAGTACTTC. Translated: CASSRPSGAGTQYF.

In its sample, this clonotype was seen many times. CDR3 sequence: CASSTSSGGYEQYF. DNA of the CDR3: TGTGCCAGCAGTACATCGTCGGGAGGCTACGAGCAGTACTTC. The chain is built from TRBV6-9 and TRBJ2-7, with 7 bases matching TRBD2. From germline, CDR1 is MNHGY and CDR2 SVAAGI. V trimming: 5 bases; J trimming: 3 bases; junction bases outside the gene matches: 7. The CDR3 consists of 14 residues.

There are many counts of this clonotype. The chain uses TRBV6-1 and TRBJ2-5; D is tentatively TRBD1 or TRBD2 (5 bases each). Per the germline V gene, CDR1 is MNHNS and CDR2 is SASEGT. V shed 5 bases and J shed 5 bases, with 6 bases lying between them. This CDR3 comprises 11 residues. Here the CDR3 DNA reads TGTGCCAGCAGTTGGGGGGAGACCCAGTACTTC. Amino acid sequence: CASSWGETQYF.

This clonotype was detected ten times or more. The chain combines TRBV7-6 with TRBJ1-1; 8 bases fit TRBD1. The V gene's germline CDR1 is SGHVS and CDR2 FNYEAQ. Trimming cost V 3 bases and J 5 bases; bases outside gene matches: 11. The CDR3 has 16 residues. The CDR3 coding sequence is TGTGCCAGCAGCTTGGGTGAAGGACAGGGAGGGACTGAAGCTTTCTTT. Protein sequence: CASSLGEGQGGTEAFF.

This clonotype was counted many times. V is TRBV6-2 or TRBV6-3 and J is TRBJ1-5, with D possibly being TRBD1 (5 bases). V shed 3 bases and J shed 12 bases, with 18 bases lying between them. Germline CDR1 MNHEY, CDR2 SVGEGT. There are 14 residues in the CDR3. The CDR3 DNA reads TGTGCCAGCAGTTATGGGGCTGAGGTGAGTCTCCAGCATTTT. This gives the protein CASSYGAEVSLQHF.

This clonotype came up many times. V gene TRBV29-1 combines with J gene TRBJ1-1; D is unclear. The V gene's germline CDR1 is SQVTM and CDR2 ANQGSEA. V lost 3 bases to trimming and J lost 5 bases, with 13 bases between them. This CDR3 contains 13 residues. CDR3 residues: CSVEPAVETEAFF. The CDR3 coding sequence is TGCAGCGTTGAGCCGGCCGTAGAGACTGAAGCTTTCTTT.

At least ten counts were recorded for this clonotype. The chain carries TRBV7-6 and TRBJ1-1; no firm D call. The length of the CDR3 is 15 residues. V was trimmed by 3 bases and J by 1 base, leaving 12 bases between them. Looked up from germline, CDR1 is SGHVS and CDR2 is FNYEAQ. The CDR3 here is CASSFRADGNTEAFF. The CDR3 coding sequence is TGTGCCAGCAGCTTCCGAGCGGACGGGAACACTGAAGCTTTCTTT. The whole variable domain, filled in from reference TRBV7-6 and TRBJ1-1, reads GAGVSQSPRYKVTKRGQDVALRCDPISGHVSLYWYRQALGQGPEFLTYFNYEAQQDKSGLPNDRFSAERPEGSISTLTIQRTEQRDSAMYRCASSFRADGNTEAFFGQGTRLTVV.

The V call is TRBV12-3 or TRBV12-4, the J call TRBJ1-2, with 7 positions matching TRBD1. The CDR3 has 14 amino acids. V lost 5 bases to trimming and J lost 3 bases; unmatched junction nucleotides: 6. This chain's CDR3 is CASSNLDRDYGYTF. The CDR3 DNA sequence: TGTGCCAGCAGTAATCTTGACAGGGACTATGGCTACACCTTC.

This clonotype was seen repeatedly, ten times or more. The CDR3 sequence: CASSSPWAAGYTF. Written as DNA, the CDR3 is TGTGCCAGCAGCTCCCCATGGGCGGCGGGCTACACCTTC. The chain links TRBV11-1 to TRBJ1-2; the D is unclear. This CDR3 is 13 amino acids long. Trimming cost V 4 bases and J 8 bases, with 14 bases left between them. Germline V gene sequence: CDR1 SGHAT, CDR2 FQDESV (reference sequence).

This clonotype was found a few times. This rearrangement joins TRBV29-1 to TRBJ2-2, with D perhaps assigned TRBD1 or TRBD2 (5 bases each). CDR3 length: 12 amino acids. From germline, CDR1 is SQVTM and CDR2 ANQGSEA. Trimming shortened V by 1 base and J by 6 bases, and 6 bases separated the two germline ends. CDR3 sequence: CSVEGGSGELFF. The DNA for the CDR3 is TGCAGCGTTGAAGGGGGGTCCGGGGAGCTGTTTTTT.

The rearrangement joins TRBV12-3 or TRBV12-4 to TRBJ2-7, with D perhaps TRBD2 (6 bases). The V and J ends lost 6 bases and 4 bases respectively, with 16 bases between them. The length of the CDR3 is 14 residues. The CDR3 reads CASRNSGGIYEQYF. CDR3 sequence (DNA): TGTGCCAGCAGAAATAGCGGAGGAATATACGAGCAGTACTTC.

This clonotype was seen ten or more times. The chain combines TRBV28 with TRBJ1-1; TRBD1 is a possible D gene (5 bases). Looked up from germline, CDR1 is MDHEN and CDR2 is SYDVKM. The V end was cut by 7 bases, the J end by 1 base, with 16 bases between. The CDR3 contains 15 residues. CDR3 amino acids: CASNPWGYANTEAFF. For the CDR3, the DNA is TGTGCCAGCAACCCTTGGGGGTATGCGAACACTGAAGCTTTCTTT.

This clonotype was observed a handful of times. This rearrangement joins TRBV6-1 to TRBJ2-5; the match to TRBD1 covers 12 bases. V lost 5 bases to trimming and J lost 2 bases; unmatched junction nucleotides: 9. Germline loops: CDR1 MNHNS, CDR2 SASEGT. The CDR3 is 17 residues long. The CDR3 protein is CASSTLSGQGAQETQYF. The CDR3 region has the DNA TGTGCCAGCAGTACCCTGTCGGGACAGGGGGCTCAAGAGACCCAGTACTTC.

This clonotype was seen at least ten times. The rearrangement joins TRBV7-2 to TRBJ2-7, with unresolved D. Germline values: CDR1 SGHTA, CDR2 FQGNSA. The CDR3 totals 13 residues. Trimming pared 5 bases from V and 6 bases from J, leaving 14 bases between. This CDR3 is CASSPLLLGEQYF. The CDR3 DNA reads TGTGCCAGCAGCCCGCTTCTGCTAGGCGAGCAGTACTTC.

Ten or more counts support this clonotype. The chain couples TRBV7-6 to TRBJ1-2, with unresolved D. The CDR3 consists of 13 residues. The germline gives CDR1 SGHVS, CDR2 FNYEAQ. The V end lost 3 bases, the J end lost 4 bases, and 9 bases lay between the germline ends. The CDR3 DNA reads TGTGCCAGCAGCTTTCCCGGACTCTATGGCTACACCTTC. Protein product: CASSFPGLYGYTF.

This clonotype turned up a few times. The chain is built from TRBV4-3 and TRBJ2-7, with unresolved D. The CDR3 contains 14 residues. The ends were cut back, 0 bases at V and 7 bases at J, with 13 bases in the middle. CDR1 and CDR2 (germline): LGHNA, YSLEER. The chain's CDR3 is CASSQDLMVGEQYF. CDR3 DNA sequence: TGCGCCAGCAGCCAAGATCTCATGGTGGGGGAGCAGTACTTC.

The count of this clonotype is one. This chain joins TRBV20-1 and TRBJ2-7; D uncertain. The germline V gene encodes CDR1 DFQATT and CDR2 SNEGSKA (reference sequence). With 0 bases removed from V and 4 bases from J, the gap between germline ends came to 10 bases. The length of the CDR3 is 13 residues. CDR3: CSARDPLGYEQYF. CDR3 nucleotides: TGCAGTGCTAGAGATCCCCTGGGGTACGAGCAGTACTTC.

This clonotype occurred once. The chain has TRBV12-3 or TRBV12-4 and TRBJ2-7, with TRBD1 matching 7 bases. CDR3 size: 14 residues. Trimming removed 5 bases from V and 5 bases from J; junction bases left unmatched: 9. CDR3 in DNA: TGTGCCAGCAGTCGCAGGGGGATGTTGAACGAGCAGTACTTC. Translated, it gives CASSRRGMLNEQYF.

In its sample, this clonotype was seen many times. The V gene is TRBV11-2, the J gene TRBJ2-5; TRBD2 matches 10 bases. The CDR3 has 16 amino acids. The germline gives CDR1 SGHAT, CDR2 FQNNGV. V shed 1 base, J shed 4 bases, and the junction held 6 bases outside the gene matches. CDR3 sequence (DNA): TGTGCCAGCAGCTTAGGCGGTAGCGGGGGGCGAGAGACCCAGTACTTC. Protein product: CASSLGGSGGRETQYF.

This clonotype was picked up many times. This may come from a read error, since a much larger clone is one base off. V gene TRBV6-1 combines with J gene TRBJ1-2; maybe TRBD1 (5 bases). CDR1 and CDR2 (germline): MNHNS, SASEGT. Trimming cost V 4 bases and J 14 bases, with 20 bases left between them. The CDR3 spans 13 residues. In DNA form, the CDR3 reads TGTGCCAGCAGTGGTCCGGGACGGGGTATAAAGACCTTC. It codes for CASSGPGRGIKTF.